The 7 T cell receptor beta chains presented below share a single source sample, sequenced in a study of cytomegalovirus exposure and HLA in healthy donors. The PCR had 60 Vbeta and 13 Jbeta primers. Libraries were prepared by immunoSEQ multiplex PCR; TCRdb keeps only in-frame clonotypes and omits some of them. The data contain 150,000 to 200,000 clones, 85% of them singletons. Source material: PBMCs. Receptors originate from a woman in her forties or fifties in good health and CMV-seronegative.

The chain is built from TRBV9 and TRBJ1-2; 11 positions agree with TRBD1. Per germline, CDR1 SGDLS and CDR2 YYNGEE. The CDR3 is 18 amino acids. With 6 bases clipped from V and 0 bases from J, the junction kept 13 bases outside the gene matches. This chain's CDR3 is CASTPRDRGFVSNYGYTF. CDR3 DNA: TGTGCCAGCACCCCCCGGGACAGGGGGTTCGTTTCTAACTATGGCTACACCTTC.

The rearrangement uses TRBV12-5 and TRBJ1-1; maybe TRBD1 (5 bases). Deletions cut 2 bases from V and 4 bases from J, with 11 bases between. This CDR3 spans 14 amino acids. The germline gives CDR1 LGHNT, CDR2 FRNRAP. CDR3 DNA: TGTGCTAGTGGTTTGTACGGGGGTGGCACTGAAGCTTTCTTT. Translation: CASGLYGGGTEAFF.

V gene TRBV5-4 combines with J gene TRBJ2-1, with TRBD2 matching 12 bases. The CDR3 contains 15 residues. Germline V gene data show CDR1 as SGHNT and CDR2 as YYREEE (reference sequence). J was trimmed by 9 bases and V by 5 bases; bases with no gene match: 9. The CDR3 spells CASRWLAGGPGEQFF. The CDR3 DNA is TGTGCCAGCAGATGGCTAGCGGGAGGGCCCGGTGAGCAGTTCTTC.

The V and J genes are TRBV11-2 and TRBJ2-5; 8 nucleotides align to TRBD1. CDR1 and CDR2 from the germline V gene are SGHAT and FQNNGV. The CDR3 sequence is 15 residues long. Trimming took 5 bases from V and 1 from J; bases not matched to a gene: 6. This CDR3 is CASSPRTGTQETQYF. The CDR3 nucleotides are TGTGCCAGCAGCCCCCGGACAGGGACCCAAGAGACCCAGTACTTC. Together with reference TRBV11-2 and TRBJ2-5, the CDR3 gives the full variable domain: EAGVAQSPRYKIIEKRQSVAFWCNPISGHATLYWYQQILGQGPKLLIQFQNNGVVDDSQLPKDRFSAERLKGVDSTLKIQPAKLEDSAVYLCASSPRTGTQETQYFGPGTRLLVL.

The chain links TRBV28 to TRBJ2-2, with no clear D. V lost 6 bases and J lost 5, with 7 bases in between. This CDR3 is 12 amino acids long. Germline CDR1 and CDR2: MDHEN and SYDVKM. The CDR3 protein is CASRETTGELFF. DNA of the CDR3: TGTGCCAGCAGAGAGACTACCGGGGAGCTGTTTTTT.

The chain recombines TRBV4-2 with TRBJ1-5; no reliable D call. V lost 4 bases, J lost 2 bases, and 9 bases lay in between. The V gene's germline CDR1 is LGHNA and CDR2 YNFKEQ. The CDR3 is made up of 14 amino acids. The CDR3 DNA follows: TGTGCCAGCAGCCTATATATTGGCAATCAGCCCCAGCATTTT. This encodes CASSLYIGNQPQHF.

The V call is TRBV5-1, the J call TRBJ2-1; TRBD2 matches at 7 bases. The CDR3 covers 16 residues. CDR1 and CDR2 from the germline V gene are SGHRS and YFSETQ. Germline trimming cut 3 bases from V and 5 bases from J; bases unmatched to any gene: 11. The CDR3: CASSSTSGNRNNEQFF. CDR3 nucleotide sequence: TGCGCCAGCAGCTCTACGAGCGGGAATCGCAACAATGAGCAGTTCTTC.